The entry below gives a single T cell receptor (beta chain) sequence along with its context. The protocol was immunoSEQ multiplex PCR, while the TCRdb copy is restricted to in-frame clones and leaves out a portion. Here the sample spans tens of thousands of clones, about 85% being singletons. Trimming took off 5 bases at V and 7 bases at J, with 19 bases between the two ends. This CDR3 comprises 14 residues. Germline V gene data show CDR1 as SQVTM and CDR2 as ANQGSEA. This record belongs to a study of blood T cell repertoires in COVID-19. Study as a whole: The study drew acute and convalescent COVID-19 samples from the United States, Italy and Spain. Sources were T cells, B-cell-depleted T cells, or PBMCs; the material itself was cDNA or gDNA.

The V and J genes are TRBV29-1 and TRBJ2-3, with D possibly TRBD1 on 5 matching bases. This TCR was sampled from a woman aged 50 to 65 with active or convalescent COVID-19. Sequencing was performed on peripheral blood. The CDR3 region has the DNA TGCAGCGTTTCCCCGTCACTTCAGGGATATACGCAGTATTTT. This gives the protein CSVSPSLQGYTQYF.